These 4 T cell receptor beta chains originate from one sample sequenced in a study of blood T cell repertoires in COVID-19. Using immunoSEQ multiplex PCR, the repertoire was profiled, and TCRdb retains in-frame clones only, with some absent. The sample records 150,000 to 200,000 clones, 85% to 90% being singletons. The source material was peripheral blood. These receptors came from a man aged 18 to 29 with acute or convalescent COVID-19.

The chain joins TRBV9 to TRBJ1-1; no reliable D call. CDR1 and CDR2 (germline): SGDLS, YYNGEE. The CDR3 has 13 residues. Trimming stripped 1 base from V and 5 bases from J, with 9 bases between. The CDR3, as DNA: TGTGCCAGCAGCGTATCCCCGGGGACTGAAGCTTTCTTT. Its protein is CASSVSPGTEAFF.

The genes are TRBV6-4 and TRBJ2-3; 9 nucleotides line up with TRBD2. The CDR3 totals 16 residues. Germline V gene data show CDR1 as MRHNA and CDR2 as SNTAGT. V shed 2 bases and J 1 base; nucleotides not matched to a gene: 4. CDR3 nucleotide sequence: TGTGCCAGCAGTGACGGTAGCGGGGGTGGCACAGATACGCAGTATTTT. This sequence encodes CASSDGSGGGTDTQYF.

J is TRBJ2-7 and V is TRBV5-1; unclear D gene. The CDR3 runs to 14 residues. Trimming removed 0 bases from V and 2 bases from J, with 9 bases in between. Germline-derived CDR1 and CDR2 are SGHRS and YFSETQ. In DNA, the CDR3 is TGCGCCAGCAGCTTGGAACCGACACCCTACGAGCAGTACTTC. Amino acids: CASSLEPTPYEQYF.

The gene calls are TRBV9 and TRBJ1-2, with D unclear. Germline CDR1 SGDLS, CDR2 YYNGEE. This CDR3 spans 14 amino acids. V shed 2 bases and J shed 7 bases, with 15 bases lying between them. The chain's CDR3 is CASSVAGVESGYTF. The CDR3 DNA reads as TGTGCCAGCAGCGTTGCAGGTGTCGAGAGTGGCTACACCTTC.